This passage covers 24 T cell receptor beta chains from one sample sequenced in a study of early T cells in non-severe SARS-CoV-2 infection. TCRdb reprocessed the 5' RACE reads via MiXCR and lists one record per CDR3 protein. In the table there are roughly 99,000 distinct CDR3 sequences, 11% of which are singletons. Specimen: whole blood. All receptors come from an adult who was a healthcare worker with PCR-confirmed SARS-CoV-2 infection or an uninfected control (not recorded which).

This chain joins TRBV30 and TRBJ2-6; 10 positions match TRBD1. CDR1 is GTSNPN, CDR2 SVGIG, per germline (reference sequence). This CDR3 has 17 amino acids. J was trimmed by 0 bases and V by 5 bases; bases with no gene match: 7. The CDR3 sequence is CAWLRDRGRSGANVLTF. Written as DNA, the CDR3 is TGTGCCTGGCTTAGGGACAGGGGACGCTCTGGGGCCAACGTCCTGACTTTC.

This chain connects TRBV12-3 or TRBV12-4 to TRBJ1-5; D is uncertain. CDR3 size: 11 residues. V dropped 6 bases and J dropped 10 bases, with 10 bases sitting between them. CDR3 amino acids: CASSTDGPQHF. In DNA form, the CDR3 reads TGTGCCAGCAGCACCGACGGACCCCAGCATTTT.

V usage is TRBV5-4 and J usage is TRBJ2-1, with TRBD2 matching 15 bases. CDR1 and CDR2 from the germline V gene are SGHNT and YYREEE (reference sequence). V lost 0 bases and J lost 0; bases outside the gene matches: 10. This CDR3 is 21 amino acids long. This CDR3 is CASSLDSGLAGGQSSYNEQFF. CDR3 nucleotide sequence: TGTGCCAGCAGCTTGGACAGCGGACTAGCGGGAGGGCAGAGCTCCTACAATGAGCAGTTCTTC.

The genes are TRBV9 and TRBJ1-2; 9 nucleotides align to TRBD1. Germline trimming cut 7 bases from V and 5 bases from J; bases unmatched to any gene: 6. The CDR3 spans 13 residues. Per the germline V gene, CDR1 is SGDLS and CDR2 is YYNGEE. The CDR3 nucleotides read TGTGCCAGCGAAAGAGGGACAGGGTATGGCTACACCTTC. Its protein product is CASERGTGYGYTF.

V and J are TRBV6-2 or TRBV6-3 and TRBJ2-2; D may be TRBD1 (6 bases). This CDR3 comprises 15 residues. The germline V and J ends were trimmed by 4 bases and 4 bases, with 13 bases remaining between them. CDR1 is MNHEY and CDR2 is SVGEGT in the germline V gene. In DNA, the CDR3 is TGTGCCAGCAGTTGGGGTACAGGGAGCACCGGGGAGCTGTTTTTT. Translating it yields CASSWGTGSTGELFF.

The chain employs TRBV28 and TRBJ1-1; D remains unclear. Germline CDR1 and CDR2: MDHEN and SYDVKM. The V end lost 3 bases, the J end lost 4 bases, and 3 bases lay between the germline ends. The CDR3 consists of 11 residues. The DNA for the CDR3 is TGTGCCAGCAGTTTCACCACTGAAGCTTTCTTT. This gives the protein CASSFTTEAFF.

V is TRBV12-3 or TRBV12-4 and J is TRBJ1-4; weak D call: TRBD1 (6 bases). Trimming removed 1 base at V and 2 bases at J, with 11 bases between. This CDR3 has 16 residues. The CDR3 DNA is TGTGCCAGCAGTTTAGAAAGGGGGACCACTAATGAAAAACTGTTTTTT. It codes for CASSLERGTTNEKLFF.

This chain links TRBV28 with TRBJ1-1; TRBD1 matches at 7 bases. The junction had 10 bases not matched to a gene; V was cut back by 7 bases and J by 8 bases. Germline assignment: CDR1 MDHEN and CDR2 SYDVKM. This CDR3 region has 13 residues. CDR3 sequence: CASTYDRVREAFF. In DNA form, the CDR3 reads TGTGCCAGCACCTACGACAGGGTACGGGAAGCTTTCTTT.

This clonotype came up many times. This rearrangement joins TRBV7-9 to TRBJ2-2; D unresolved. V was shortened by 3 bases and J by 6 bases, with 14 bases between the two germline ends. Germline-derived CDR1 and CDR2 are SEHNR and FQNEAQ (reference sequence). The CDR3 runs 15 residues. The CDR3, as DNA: TGTGCCAGCAGCTTGCCCCTCACCCTGTCCGGGGAGCTGTTTTTT. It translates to CASSLPLTLSGELFF.

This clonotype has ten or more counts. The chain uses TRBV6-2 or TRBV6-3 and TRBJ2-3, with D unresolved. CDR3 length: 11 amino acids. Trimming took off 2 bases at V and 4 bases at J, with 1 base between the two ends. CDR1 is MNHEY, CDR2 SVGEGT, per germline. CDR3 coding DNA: TGTGCCAGCAGTTACCCAGATACGCAGTATTTT. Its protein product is CASSYPDTQYF.

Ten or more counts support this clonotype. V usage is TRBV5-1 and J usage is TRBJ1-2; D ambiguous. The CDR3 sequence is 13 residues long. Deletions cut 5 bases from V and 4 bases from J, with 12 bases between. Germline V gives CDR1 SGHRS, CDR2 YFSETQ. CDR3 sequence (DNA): TGCGCCAGCAGGCTGGAACTACCCTATGGCTACACCTTC. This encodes CASRLELPYGYTF.

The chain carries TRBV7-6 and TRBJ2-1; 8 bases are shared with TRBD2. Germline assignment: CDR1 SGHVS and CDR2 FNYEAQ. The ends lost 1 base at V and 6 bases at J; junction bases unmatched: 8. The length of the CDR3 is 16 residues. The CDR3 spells CASSLGNGLAGNEQFF. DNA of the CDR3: TGTGCCAGCAGCTTAGGAAATGGGCTAGCGGGCAATGAGCAGTTCTTC.

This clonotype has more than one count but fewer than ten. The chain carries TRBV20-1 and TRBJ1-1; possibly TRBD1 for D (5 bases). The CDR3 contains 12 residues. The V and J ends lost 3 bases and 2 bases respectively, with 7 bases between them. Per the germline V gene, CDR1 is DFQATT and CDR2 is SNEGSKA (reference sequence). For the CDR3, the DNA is TGCAGTGCTAGCAGGGCCAACACTGAAGCTTTCTTT. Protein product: CSASRANTEAFF.

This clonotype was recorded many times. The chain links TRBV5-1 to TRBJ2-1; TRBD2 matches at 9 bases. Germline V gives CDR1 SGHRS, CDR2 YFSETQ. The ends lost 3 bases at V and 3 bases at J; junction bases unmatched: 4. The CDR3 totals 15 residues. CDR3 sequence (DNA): TGCGCCAGCAGCTGGACTAGCGCTGGCTACAATGAGCAGTTCTTC. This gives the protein CASSWTSAGYNEQFF. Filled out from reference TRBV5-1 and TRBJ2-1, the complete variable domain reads KAGVTQTPRYLIKTRGQQVTLSCSPISGHRSVSWYQQTPGQGLQFLFEYFSETQRNKGNFPGRFSGRQFSNSRSEMNVSTLELGDSALYLCASSWTSAGYNEQFFGPGTRLTVL.

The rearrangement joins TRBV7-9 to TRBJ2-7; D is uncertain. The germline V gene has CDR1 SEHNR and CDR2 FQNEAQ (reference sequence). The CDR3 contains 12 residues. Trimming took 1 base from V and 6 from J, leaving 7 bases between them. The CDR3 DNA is TGTGCCAGCAGCTTAGAGCTCTCCGAGCAGTACTTC. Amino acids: CASSLELSEQYF. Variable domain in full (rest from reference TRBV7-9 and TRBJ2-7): DTGVSQNPRHKITKRGQNVTFRCDPISEHNRLYWYRQTLGQGPEFLTYFQNEAQLEKSRLLSDRFSAERPKGSFSTLEIQRTEQGDSAMYLCASSLELSEQYFGPGTRLTVT.

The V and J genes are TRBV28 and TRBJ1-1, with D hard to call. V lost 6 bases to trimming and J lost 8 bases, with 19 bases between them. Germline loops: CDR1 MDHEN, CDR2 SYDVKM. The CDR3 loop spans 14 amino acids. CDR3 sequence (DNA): TGTGCCAGCAGGGGTGGAGGGAGGAGAACAGAAGCTTTCTTT. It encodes CASRGGGRRTEAFF.

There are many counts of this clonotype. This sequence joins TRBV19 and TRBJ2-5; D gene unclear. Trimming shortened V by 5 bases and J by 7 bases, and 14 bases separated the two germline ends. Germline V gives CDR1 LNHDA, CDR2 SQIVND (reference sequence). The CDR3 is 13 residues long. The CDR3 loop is CASSSSRSGTQYF. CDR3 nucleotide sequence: TGTGCCAGTAGTTCCTCCCGGTCGGGGACCCAGTACTTC. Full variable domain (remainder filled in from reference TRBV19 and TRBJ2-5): DGGITQSPKYLFRKEGQNVTLSCEQNLNHDAMYWYRQDPGQGLRLIYYSQIVNDFQKGDIAEGYSVSREKKESFPLTVTSAQKNPTAFYLCASSSSRSGTQYFGPGTRLLVL.

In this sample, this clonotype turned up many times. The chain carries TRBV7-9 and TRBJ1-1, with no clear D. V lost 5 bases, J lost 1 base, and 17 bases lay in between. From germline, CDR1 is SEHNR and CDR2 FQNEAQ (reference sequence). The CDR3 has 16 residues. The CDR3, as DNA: TGTGCCAGCAGCCCCGCCGTGCGACGGAAGAACACTGAAGCTTTCTTT. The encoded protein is CASSPAVRRKNTEAFF.

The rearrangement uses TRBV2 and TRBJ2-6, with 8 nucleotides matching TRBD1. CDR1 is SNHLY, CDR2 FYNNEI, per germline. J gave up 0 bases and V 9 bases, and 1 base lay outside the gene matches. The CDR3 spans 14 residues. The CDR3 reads CARGQVSGANVLTF. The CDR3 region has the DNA TGTGCCAGGGGACAGGTCTCTGGGGCCAACGTCCTGACTTTC.

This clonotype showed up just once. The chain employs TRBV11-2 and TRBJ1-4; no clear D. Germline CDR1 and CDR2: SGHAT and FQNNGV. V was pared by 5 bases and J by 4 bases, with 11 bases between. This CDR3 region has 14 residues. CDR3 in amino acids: CASSQGVNNEKLFF. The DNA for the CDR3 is TGTGCCAGCAGCCAAGGAGTCAATAATGAAAAACTGTTTTTT.

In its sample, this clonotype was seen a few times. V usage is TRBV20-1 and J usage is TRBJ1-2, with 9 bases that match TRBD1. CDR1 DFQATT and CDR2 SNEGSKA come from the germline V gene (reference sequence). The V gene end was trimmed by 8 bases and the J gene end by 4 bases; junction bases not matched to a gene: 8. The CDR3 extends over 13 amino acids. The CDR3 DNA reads TGCAGTATCCCGGGACAGGGAGGCTATGGCTACACCTTC. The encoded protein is CSIPGQGGYGYTF.

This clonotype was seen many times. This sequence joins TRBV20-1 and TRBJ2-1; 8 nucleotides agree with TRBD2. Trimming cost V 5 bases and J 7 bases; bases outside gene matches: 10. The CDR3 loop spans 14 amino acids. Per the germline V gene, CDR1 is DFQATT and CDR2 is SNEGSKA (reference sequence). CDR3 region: CSAFLGLVKNEQFF. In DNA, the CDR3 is TGCAGTGCTTTCCTGGGACTAGTTAAGAATGAGCAGTTCTTC.

The CDR3 loop is CASMKGLARNEQFF. The CDR3 nucleotides read TGTGCCAGCATGAAGGGACTAGCGCGGAATGAGCAGTTCTTC. V and J are TRBV6-2 or TRBV6-3 and TRBJ2-1; 10 bases align to TRBD2. There are 14 residues in the CDR3. With V trimmed by 7 bases and J by 7 bases, 7 bases remained unmatched. Germline V gene data show CDR1 as MNHEY and CDR2 as SVGEGT.

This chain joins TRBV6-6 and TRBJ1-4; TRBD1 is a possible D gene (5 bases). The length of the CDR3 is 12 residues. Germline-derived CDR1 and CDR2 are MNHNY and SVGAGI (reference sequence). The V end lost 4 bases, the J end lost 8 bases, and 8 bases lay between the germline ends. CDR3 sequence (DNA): TGTGCCAGCAGTTCGGGGGAGGAAAAACTGTTTTTT. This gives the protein CASSSGEEKLFF.